Below are 31 T cell receptor beta chains sequenced from a single sample in a study of blood T cell repertoires in COVID-19 (dated by TCRdb to about 2020). Libraries were constructed by the immunoSEQ multiplex PCR assay. As stored in TCRdb, this immuneACCESS dataset retains in-frame rearrangements with V and J assigned. A fraction of the clones does not appear; measured against another copy, unresolved V genes explain less than half of the discrepancy, and the remainder lacks a known reason. The sample data list 65,000 or so clones, and just under 85% of these were observed just once. The ten most abundant clones make up over 3.5% of the sample. The specimen was peripheral blood. Receptor source: a man aged 55 to 70 with acute or convalescent COVID-19.

This rearrangement joins TRBV30 to TRBJ1-2; D is perhaps TRBD1 (6 bases). Trimming pared 3 bases from V and 8 bases from J, leaving 19 bases between. The CDR3 covers 14 residues. Germline V CDR1 and CDR2: GTSNPN, SVGIG (reference sequence). CDR3 DNA: TGTGCCTGGAGGTATCGCAGCCGACAGGAGGGCTACACCTTC. The encoded protein is CAWRYRSRQEGYTF.

The J gene is TRBJ1-4, the V gene TRBV9; TRBD1 matches at 7 bases. CDR1 and CDR2 (germline): SGDLS, YYNGEE. V lost 3 bases and J lost 2; bases outside the gene matches: 4. This CDR3 has 15 amino acids. As DNA, the CDR3 is TGTGCCAGCAGCGAGATGACAGGGACTAATGAAAAACTGTTTTTT. This encodes CASSEMTGTNEKLFF.

V usage is TRBV7-8 and J usage is TRBJ1-1; D is unresolved. Trimming removed 4 bases at V and 10 bases at J, with 16 bases between. Germline values: CDR1 SGHVS, CDR2 FQNEAQ. The CDR3 covers 13 residues. The CDR3 DNA reads as TGTGCCAGCAGCTCCCCTGCTTCGGGGAGAGCTTTCTTT. This codes for CASSSPASGRAFF.

This clone showed up just a few times. The chain joins TRBV28 to TRBJ1-4; D is unresolved. Germline loops: CDR1 MDHEN, CDR2 SYDVKM. The CDR3 is 14 residues long. Deletions cut 8 bases from V and 14 bases from J, with 24 bases between. CDR3: CASSLLTTREILFF. CDR3 sequence (DNA): TGTGCCAGCTCTCTATTGACCACTCGGGAAATTCTGTTTTTT.

The chain combines TRBV11-2 with TRBJ2-3; 8 bases are shared with TRBD2. Germline V gene sequence: CDR1 SGHAT, CDR2 FQNNGV. The V and J ends lost 1 base and 2 bases, in that order; junction bases with no gene match: 5. The CDR3 length is 16 residues. The CDR3 DNA is TGTGCCAGCAGCTTAGGAAAACTAGCGGCCACAGATACGCAGTATTTT. Translating gives CASSLGKLAATDTQYF. Together with reference TRBV11-2 and TRBJ2-3, the CDR3 gives the full variable domain: EAGVAQSPRYKIIEKRQSVAFWCNPISGHATLYWYQQILGQGPKLLIQFQNNGVVDDSQLPKDRFSAERLKGVDSTLKIQPAKLEDSAVYLCASSLGKLAATDTQYFGPGTRLTVL.

The chain carries TRBV6-5 and TRBJ1-1, with TRBD1 matching 9 bases. This CDR3 comprises 15 residues. CDR1 MNHEY and CDR2 SVGAGI come from the germline V gene. Unmatched junction bases numbered 7, after V lost 8 bases and J lost 0 bases. The CDR3 loop is CASRQGVWMNTEAFF. Here the CDR3 DNA reads TGTGCCAGCCGACAGGGGGTGTGGATGAACACTGAAGCTTTCTTT.

V is TRBV7-9 and J is TRBJ1-4; D is ambiguous. The germline V gene has CDR1 SEHNR and CDR2 FQNEAQ (reference sequence). The CDR3 length is 16 residues. Trimming cost V 5 bases and J 5 bases, with 18 bases left between them. Here the CDR3 reads CASSPGPTVPNEKLFF. The CDR3 DNA reads TGTGCCAGCAGCCCCGGCCCCACAGTCCCAAATGAAAAACTGTTTTTT.

This clone was detected many times. The same CDR3 also results from other DNA sequences found in this sample. This chain uses TRBV2 with TRBJ2-7; 7 bases are shared with TRBD2. J was trimmed by 3 bases and V by 4 bases; bases with no gene match: 0. Germline lookup yields CDR1 SNHLY and CDR2 FYNNEI. This CDR3 is 12 amino acids long. As DNA, the CDR3 is TGTGCCAGCAGTGGGGAGGGCTACGAGCAGTACTTC. Translation: CASSGEGYEQYF.

The chain combines TRBV2 with TRBJ2-5; D is possibly TRBD1 (5 bases). This CDR3 spans 16 amino acids. V was trimmed by 11 bases and J by 2 bases, leaving 24 bases between them. From germline, CDR1 is SNHLY and CDR2 FYNNEI. The CDR3 DNA sequence: TGTGCCTGTCAGAAAAGAAAGGGGCCCGAACAAGAGACCCAGTACTTC. Translated: CACQKRKGPEQETQYF.

The gene calls are TRBV11-2 and TRBJ2-2; a possible D gene is TRBD1 (5 bases). CDR3 length: 15 residues. From germline, CDR1 is SGHAT and CDR2 FQNNGV. V was pared by 5 bases and J by 5 bases, with 15 bases between. The CDR3 loop reads CASSPLSNRTGELFF. The CDR3 nucleotides read TGTGCCAGCAGCCCACTATCTAACAGGACCGGGGAGCTGTTTTTT.

The rearrangement joins TRBV5-6 to TRBJ1-2; 9 nucleotides match TRBD1. V shed 2 bases, J shed 8 bases, and the junction held 7 bases outside the gene matches. From germline, CDR1 is SGHDT and CDR2 YYEEEE. The CDR3 is 14 amino acids. The CDR3 loop is CASSLVTGGVGYTF. CDR3 coding DNA: TGTGCCAGCAGCTTAGTCACAGGGGGCGTGGGCTACACCTTC.

The chain combines TRBV7-3 with TRBJ1-1; D is possibly TRBD1 (6 bases). The germline V gene has CDR1 SGHTA and CDR2 FQGTGA. V lost 4 bases, J lost 2 bases, and 8 bases lay in between. The CDR3 length is 13 residues. CDR3 in amino acids: CASSSQGNTEAFF. The CDR3 DNA is TGTGCCAGCAGCTCACAGGGTAACACTGAAGCTTTCTTT.

This clone has only one observation. CDR3 nucleotides: TGTGCCAGCAGCTCAGTCAACACTGAAGCTTTCTTT. Residues: CASSSVNTEAFF. This sequence joins TRBV13 and TRBJ1-1; no clear D gene. V lost 4 bases and J 2 bases, leaving 5 bases between the germline ends. CDR3 length: 12 residues. The V gene's germline CDR1 is PRHDT and CDR2 FYEKMQ (reference sequence).

The chain joins TRBV2 to TRBJ1-2, with D perhaps TRBD1 (5 bases). Per germline, CDR1 SNHLY and CDR2 FYNNEI. Deletions cut 9 bases from V and 2 bases from J, with 19 bases between. This CDR3 has 15 residues. The CDR3 loop reads CARSREQGGNYGYTF. The CDR3 region has the DNA TGTGCCAGATCCCGAGAGCAGGGAGGAAACTATGGCTACACCTTC.

This clone was detected once. J is TRBJ2-5 and V is TRBV4-2; 9 bases align to TRBD2. CDR1 and CDR2 from the germline V gene are LGHNA and YNFKEQ. The length of the CDR3 is 16 residues. Trimming removed 1 base from V and 4 bases from J; junction bases left unmatched: 7. The CDR3 region is CASSQGKRGGGETQYF. The CDR3 coding sequence is TGTGCCAGCAGCCAAGGAAAGCGCGGGGGGGGAGAGACCCAGTACTTC.

This clone was counted once. The V and J genes are TRBV30 and TRBJ1-4; no clear D. Trimming took 6 bases from V and 0 from J, leaving 8 bases between them. This CDR3 is built from 13 residues. Germline values: CDR1 GTSNPN, CDR2 SVGIG (reference sequence). In nucleotides, the CDR3 is TGTGCCTGCCCGGGGACAACTAATGAAAAACTGTTTTTT. Amino acid sequence: CACPGTTNEKLFF.

The chain uses TRBV2 and TRBJ2-3; possible D gene TRBD2, 5 bases. The CDR3 is 11 residues long. In germline, CDR1 is SNHLY, CDR2 FYNNEI. V lost 5 bases to trimming and J lost 6 bases, with 6 bases between them. CDR3 loop: CASSTGDTQYF. CDR3 nucleotides: TGTGCCAGCAGTACGGGGGATACGCAGTATTTT. Complete variable domain (other parts from reference TRBV2 and TRBJ2-3): EPEVTQTPSHQVTQMGQEVILRCVPISNHLYFYWYRQILGQKVEFLVSFYNNEISEKSEIFDDQFSVERPDGSNFTLKIRSTKLEDSAMYFCASSTGDTQYFGPGTRLTVL.

The J gene is TRBJ1-2, the V gene TRBV6-5; no definite D call. Trimming cost V 6 bases and J 4 bases, with 15 bases left between them. Germline V lookup: CDR1 MNHEY, CDR2 SVGAGI. CDR3 length equals 14 residues. CDR3: CASRNSLTSYGYTF. Here the CDR3 DNA reads TGTGCCAGCAGGAACTCCCTAACTAGCTATGGCTACACCTTC.

This clone has a single count. The V gene is TRBV30, the J gene TRBJ1-5; D possibly corresponds to TRBD1 (5 bases). The CDR3 is 14 residues long. The V gene lost 2 bases and the J gene lost 6 bases, with 14 bases spanning the gap. Looked up from germline, CDR1 is GTSNPN and CDR2 is SVGIG (reference sequence). DNA of the CDR3: TGTGCCTGGAGTACCTTACAGGAAAGTCAGCCCCAGCATTTT. Protein sequence: CAWSTLQESQPQHF.

The chain employs TRBV1 and TRBJ2-5; TRBD2 was called by the table and not checked on the DNA. TRBV1 is classified as a pseudogene. The CDR3 is 15 amino acids. CDR3 amino acids: CTSSSLAGGGETQYF. The CDR3, as DNA: TGCACCAGCAGCTCGCTAGCGGGGGGAGGGGAGACCCAGTACTTC.

The J gene is TRBJ2-3, the V gene TRBV5-1, with 11 bases fitting TRBD2. J lost 2 bases, V lost 4 bases, and 6 bases had no gene match. This CDR3 is built from 16 residues. Per the germline V gene, CDR1 is SGHRS and CDR2 is YFSETQ. The CDR3 nucleotides read TGCGCCAGCAGCCGGGGGACTAGCGGATCCACAGATACGCAGTATTTT. As protein: CASSRGTSGSTDTQYF.

This chain joins TRBV7-2 and TRBJ2-3; D possibly corresponds to TRBD2 (5 bases). CDR1 and CDR2 from the germline V gene are SGHTA and FQGNSA. V dropped 4 bases and J dropped 0 bases, with 11 bases sitting between them. This CDR3 has 15 residues. This chain's CDR3 is CASSSRTGSTDTQYF. The CDR3 DNA sequence: TGTGCCAGCAGCTCCCGGACGGGAAGCACAGATACGCAGTATTTT.

V is TRBV5-6 and J is TRBJ2-5, with TRBD1 identical over 7 bases. This CDR3 spans 14 amino acids. The V and J ends lost 4 bases and 2 bases, in that order; junction bases with no gene match: 5. CDR1 SGHDT and CDR2 YYEEEE come from the germline V gene. The CDR3 sequence is CASSRQGSQETQYF. In DNA form, the CDR3 reads TGTGCCAGCAGCCGACAGGGTTCACAAGAGACCCAGTACTTC.

Only a few counts were recorded for this clone. The V gene is TRBV6-2 or TRBV6-3, the J gene TRBJ2-7; 7 bases fit TRBD1. The V gene end was trimmed by 6 bases and the J gene end by 2 bases; junction bases not matched to a gene: 16. This CDR3 region has 17 residues. Germline CDR1 MNHEY, CDR2 SVGEGT. The CDR3 sequence is CASSRNPTGIPPYEQYF. CDR3 sequence (DNA): TGTGCCAGCAGCCGTAACCCGACAGGGATTCCTCCCTACGAGCAGTACTTC.

This clone was picked up a small number of times. This chain links TRBV29-1 with TRBJ1-2; D unresolved. The V gene's germline CDR1 is SQVTM and CDR2 ANQGSEA. The CDR3 runs to 15 residues. V gave up 0 bases and J gave up 0 bases, with 11 bases separating them. CDR3 residues: CSVEERRYSNYGYTF. DNA of the CDR3: TGCAGCGTTGAAGAACGTCGCTACTCTAACTATGGCTACACCTTC.

CDR3 sequence: CATSDSLARGREQFF. Written as DNA, the CDR3 is TGTGCCACCAGTGATTCCCTTGCTCGGGGGAGAGAGCAGTTCTTC. J is TRBJ2-1 and V is TRBV24-1; TRBD2 is a possible D gene (6 bases). CDR1 is KGHDR and CDR2 is SFDVKD in the germline V gene. This CDR3 has 15 residues. The V and J ends lost 2 bases and 10 bases respectively, with 17 bases between them.

This clone has just a few counts. The chain couples TRBV5-1 to TRBJ2-7; D gene unclear. The CDR3 is made up of 14 amino acids. The V gene's germline CDR1 is SGHRS and CDR2 YFSETQ. The ends were cut back, 1 base at V and 0 bases at J, with 8 bases in the middle. CDR3: CASSLPGFSYEQYF. In nucleotides, the CDR3 is TGCGCCAGCAGCTTGCCAGGCTTCTCCTACGAGCAGTACTTC.

This sequence joins TRBV4-1 and TRBJ2-1, with 7 bases lining up with TRBD2. The germline V gene has CDR1 MGHRA and CDR2 YSYEKL. Trimming cost V 0 bases and J 1 base; bases outside gene matches: 3. The CDR3 loop spans 16 amino acids. In DNA, the CDR3 is TGCGCCAGCAGCCAAGATGGGCGGGGGTCCTACAATGAGCAGTTCTTC. This gives the protein CASSQDGRGSYNEQFF.

The V call is TRBV6-2 or TRBV6-3, the J call TRBJ2-2; D perhaps matches TRBD2 (6 bases). Germline CDR1 is MNHEY and CDR2 is SVGEGT. Trimming removed 5 bases from V and 1 base from J, with 11 bases in between. The CDR3 is made up of 15 amino acids. The CDR3 DNA reads TGTGCCAGCAGTCCCGGGACTCTGAACACCGGGGAGCTGTTTTTT. Protein product: CASSPGTLNTGELFF.

This chain connects TRBV7-8 to TRBJ2-7; TRBD2 matches 14 bases. CDR1 is SGHVS, CDR2 FQNEAQ, per germline. The CDR3 runs to 17 residues. V trimming: 1 base; J trimming: 2 bases; junction bases outside the gene matches: 4. The CDR3 sequence: CASSLDRTSGGTYEQYF. CDR3 coding DNA: TGTGCCAGCAGCTTAGACAGGACTAGCGGGGGGACCTACGAGCAGTACTTC. The full variable domain, with the rest looked up from reference TRBV7-8 and TRBJ2-7, is GAGVSQSPRYKVAKRGQDVALRCDPISGHVSLFWYQQALGQGPEFLTYFQNEAQLDKSGLPSDRFFAERPEGSVSTLKIQRTQQEDSAVYLCASSLDRTSGGTYEQYFGPGTRLTVT.

The chain uses TRBV5-1 and TRBJ1-3; D remains unclear. This CDR3 has 13 amino acids. The germline V gene encodes CDR1 SGHRS and CDR2 YFSETQ. V lost 1 base and J 4 bases, leaving 6 bases between the germline ends. The CDR3, as DNA: TGCGCCAGCAGCTTGTATTCGGGAAACACCATATATTTT. Protein product: CASSLYSGNTIYF.